Listed below are T cell receptor beta chains from one sample, sequenced in a study of T cell responses to AZD1222 COVID-19 vaccine. Data came from immunoSEQ multiplex PCR; TCRdb stores just in-frame clones and leaves some out. The table records more than 250,000 clones, over 85% of them present only once. The input for sequencing was peripheral blood, taken on day 0 of AZD1222 vaccination. These receptors were taken from an adult in good health. The CDR3 runs from the conserved cysteine through the conserved F or W. The order of the fields is J gene, CDR3 length, D gene, V gene, clone size, CDR3 protein, CDR3 DNA. D genes are given only for firm matches. For some rows the clone size is stated as once, few or many, or as a class when expanded; others skip it.

J gene: TRBJ2-3
CDR3 length: 18
D gene: TRBD1
V gene: TRBV7-6
clone size: .
CDR3 protein: CASSLALRGPRDTDTQYF
CDR3 DNA: TGTGCCAGCAGCTTAGCGCTAAGGGGGCCGAGGGACACAGATACGCAGTATTTT

J gene: TRBJ1-5
CDR3 length: 14
D gene: .
V gene: TRBV27
clone size: .
CDR3 protein: CASSLLSSNQPQHF
CDR3 DNA: TGTGCCAGCAGTTTACTCTCAAGCAATCAGCCCCAGCATTTT

J gene: TRBJ2-1
CDR3 length: 15
D gene: TRBD1
V gene: TRBV7-2
clone size: once
CDR3 protein: CASSLATGAYNEQFF
CDR3 DNA: TGTGCCAGCAGCTTAGCGACAGGGGCCTACAATGAGCAGTTCTTC

J gene: TRBJ1-2
CDR3 length: 18
D gene: TRBD1
V gene: TRBV4-1
clone size: .
CDR3 protein: CASSQGSGTGVNGYGYTF
CDR3 DNA: TGCGCCAGCAGCCAAGGTAGCGGGACAGGGGTGAATGGCTATGGCTACACCTTC

J gene: TRBJ2-7
CDR3 length: 14
D gene: TRBD2
V gene: TRBV7-2
clone size: .
CDR3 protein: CASSLTSGSYEQYF
CDR3 DNA: TGTGCCAGCAGCTTGACTAGCGGGAGCTACGAGCAGTACTTC

J gene: TRBJ1-1
CDR3 length: 15
D gene: .
V gene: TRBV11-1
clone size: .
CDR3 protein: CASSPEGGLNTEAFF
CDR3 DNA: TGTGCCAGCAGCCCGGAGGGGGGATTGAACACTGAAGCTTTCTTT

J gene: TRBJ2-5
CDR3 length: 15
D gene: TRBD1
V gene: TRBV6-5
clone size: .
CDR3 protein: CASVGRRTGEETQYF
CDR3 DNA: TGTGCCAGCGTGGGCCGGCGGACAGGGGAGGAGACCCAGTACTTC

J gene: TRBJ2-2
CDR3 length: 17
D gene: .
V gene: TRBV11-2
clone size: .
CDR3 protein: CASSPTRLQTNTGELFF
CDR3 DNA: TGTGCCAGCTCCCCTACCCGTCTCCAAACGAACACCGGGGAGCTGTTTTTT

J gene: TRBJ1-5
CDR3 length: 13
D gene: .
V gene: TRBV27
clone size: .
CDR3 protein: CASSFEAHQPQHF
CDR3 DNA: TGTGCCAGCAGTTTTGAGGCACATCAGCCCCAGCATTTT

J gene: TRBJ1-1
CDR3 length: 13
D gene: .
V gene: TRBV6-5
clone size: .
CDR3 protein: CASSLTENTEAFF
CDR3 DNA: TGTGCCAGCAGTTTGACTGAGAACACTGAAGCTTTCTTT

J gene: TRBJ2-7
CDR3 length: 14
D gene: .
V gene: TRBV19
clone size: .
CDR3 protein: CASSLSPSSYEQYF
CDR3 DNA: TGTGCCAGTAGTTTAAGTCCCAGCTCCTACGAGCAGTACTTC

J gene: TRBJ1-2
CDR3 length: 15
D gene: .
V gene: TRBV28
clone size: .
CDR3 protein: CASSFSRGLGYGYTF
CDR3 DNA: TGTGCCAGCAGTTTTAGTCGGGGCTTGGGCTATGGCTACACCTTC

J gene: TRBJ2-1
CDR3 length: 12
D gene: .
V gene: TRBV7-9
clone size: .
CDR3 protein: CASSLGATEQFF
CDR3 DNA: TGTGCCAGCAGCTTAGGGGCCACGGAGCAGTTCTTC

J gene: TRBJ2-2
CDR3 length: 16
D gene: .
V gene: TRBV3-1/TRBV3-2
clone size: .
CDR3 protein: CASSQATGPNTGELFF
CDR3 DNA: TGTGCCAGCAGCCAAGCCACAGGGCCGAACACCGGGGAGCTGTTTTTT

J gene: TRBJ2-7
CDR3 length: 12
D gene: .
V gene: TRBV2
clone size: .
CDR3 protein: CAGEGGGYEQYF
CDR3 DNA: TGTGCCGGCGAGGGAGGGGGTTACGAGCAGTACTTC